This paragraph covers one T cell receptor (beta chain) sequence. The data derive from a study of blood T cell repertoires in COVID-19. In the study overall: The analysed material was cDNA or gDNA that came from T cells, B-cell-depleted T cells, or PBMCs.

The J segment lost 4 bases and the V segment lost 1 base, leaving 16 bases of the junction unmatched. Germline CDR1 is SGHTA and CDR2 is FQGNSA. The CDR3 length is 19 residues. This table comes from immunoSEQ multiplex PCR, and its TCRdb copy is limited to in-frame clones, with some not included. The sample lists approximately 110,000 clones; roughly 80% were seen once. The source is a woman older than 75 with acute or convalescent COVID-19. Sequenced: peripheral blood. The rearrangement joins TRBV7-2 to TRBJ2-3, with 8 bases lining up with TRBD2. The chain's CDR3 is CASSLVGEREYLLADTQYF. CDR3 DNA: TGTGCCAGCAGCTTAGTCGGGGAGCGGGAGTATCTTCTCGCAGATACGCAGTATTTT.